This record looks at one TCR beta chain sequence and its context. The antigen is undetermined. The data were taken from a study of T cell responses to AZD1222 COVID-19 vaccine. Study details: Second-dose intervals near 4 or 12 weeks were combined.

The assay was immunoSEQ multiplex PCR, and TCRdb's table has in-frame clones only and misses some. Seen here are about 110,000 clones, 75% to 90% observed once, and the top ten hold approximately 4%. Study-level points and caveats: There were repertoire samples only from the period after the peak T cell response.

The receptor's source is an adult in good health. Specimen: peripheral blood, collected on day 0 of AZD1222 vaccination.

The CDR3 loop reads CASSPQKQGSIQYF. The CDR3 DNA reads as TGTGCCAGCAGTCCACAAAAACAGGGAAGCATTCAGTACTTC. V gene TRBV27 combines with J gene TRBJ2-4; D is possibly TRBD1 (6 bases). The CDR3 is 14 amino acids. In germline, CDR1 is MNHEY, CDR2 SMNVEV (reference sequence). The V end lost 5 bases, the J end lost 9 bases, and 17 bases lay between the germline ends.